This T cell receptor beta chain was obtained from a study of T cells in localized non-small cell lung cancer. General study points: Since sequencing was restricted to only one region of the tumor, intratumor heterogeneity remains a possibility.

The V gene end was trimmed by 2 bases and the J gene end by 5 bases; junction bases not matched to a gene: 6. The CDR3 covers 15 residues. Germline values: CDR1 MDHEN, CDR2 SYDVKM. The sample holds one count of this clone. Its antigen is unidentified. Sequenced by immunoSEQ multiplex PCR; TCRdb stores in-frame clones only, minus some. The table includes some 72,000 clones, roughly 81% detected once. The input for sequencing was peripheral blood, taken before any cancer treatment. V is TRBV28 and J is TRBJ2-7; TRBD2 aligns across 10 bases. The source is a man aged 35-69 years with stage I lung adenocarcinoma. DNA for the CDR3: TGTGCCAGCAGTTTAAGCGGGAGGGCCTTGGACGAGCAGTACTTC. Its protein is CASSLSGRALDEQYF. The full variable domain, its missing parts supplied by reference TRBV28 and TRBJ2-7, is DVKVTQSSRYLVKRTGEKVFLECVQDMDHENMFWYRQDPGLGLRLIYFSYDVKMKEKGDIPEGYSVSREKKERFSLILESASTNQTSMYLCASSLSGRALDEQYFGPGTRLTVT.